This TCR beta chain was recovered during a study of cytomegalovirus exposure and HLA in healthy donors. Trimming removed 6 bases from V and 6 bases from J; junction bases left unmatched: 5. The CDR3 loop spans 13 amino acids. In germline, CDR1 is SGHNT, CDR2 YYREEE (reference sequence). Study outcomes and limitations: Some segments of the V type, notably TRBV6-2 and TRBV6-3, were excluded as indistinguishable. The only immune exposure information that was available was CMV serostatus. Among TCR beta chains, those listed as cytomegalovirus-associated numbered over 150. The study carried out a later analysis of TCR beta sequences. It associated roughly 17,000 of them with specific HLA alleles at a false discovery rate of 0.05.

A remark on this clone: Antigen: not known.

The primer mix had 60 Vbeta and 13 Jbeta primers. Data came from immunoSEQ multiplex PCR; TCRdb stores just in-frame clones and leaves some out. This sample contains about 150,000 clones. The chain couples TRBV5-4 to TRBJ2-2, with 7 bases matching TRBD1. This clonotype originated in a woman in her forties or fifties in good health and CMV-seronegative. Sequencing input: PBMCs. Written as DNA, the CDR3 is TGTGCCAGCACCGTAACAGGGGCCGGGGAGCTGTTTTTT. Its protein product is CASTVTGAGELFF.